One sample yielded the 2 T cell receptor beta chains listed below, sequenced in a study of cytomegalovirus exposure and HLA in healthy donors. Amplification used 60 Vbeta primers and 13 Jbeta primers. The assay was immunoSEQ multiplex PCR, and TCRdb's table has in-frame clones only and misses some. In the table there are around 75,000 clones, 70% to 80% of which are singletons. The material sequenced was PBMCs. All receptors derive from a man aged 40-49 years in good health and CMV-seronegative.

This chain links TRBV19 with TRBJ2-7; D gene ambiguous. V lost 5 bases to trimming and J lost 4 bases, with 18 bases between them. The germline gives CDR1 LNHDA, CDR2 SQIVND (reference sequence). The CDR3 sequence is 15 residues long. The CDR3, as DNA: TGTGCCAGTAGTCGAGCCCACCAGCGCTTATACGAGCAGTACTTC. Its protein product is CASSRAHQRLYEQYF.

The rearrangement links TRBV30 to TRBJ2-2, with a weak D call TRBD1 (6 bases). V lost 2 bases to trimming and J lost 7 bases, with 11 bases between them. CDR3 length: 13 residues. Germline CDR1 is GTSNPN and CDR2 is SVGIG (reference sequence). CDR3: CAWSRDIFGELFF. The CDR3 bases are TGTGCCTGGAGTCGGGACATCTTCGGGGAGCTGTTTTTT.